Below, 25 T cell receptor beta chains from the same sample are listed, as sequenced in a study of CD8+ T cells in alopecia areata. Reverse transcribed after extraction, RNA yielded cDNA as the sequencing template. Assay: immunoSEQ multiplex PCR; the TCRdb copy retains only in-frame clones and omits some. The sample holds 85,000 to 110,000 clones; 65% to 90% are singletons and the top ten take approximately 12%. Stated treatment: oral pan-JAK inhibitor, 5-10 mg twice daily. The input for sequencing was CD8+ T cells sorted from blood, taken at approximately week 30, from a patient treated with tofacitinib. Receptor source: a human donor with alopecia areata.

The CDR3 loop is CASSPLSGHYGYTF. The CDR3 nucleotides read TGTGCCAGCAGCCCTTTATCGGGCCACTATGGCTACACCTTC. The rearrangement links TRBV5-4 to TRBJ1-2; D remains ambiguous. V lost 4 bases to trimming and J lost 3 bases, with 13 bases between them. Germline-derived CDR1 and CDR2 are SGHNT and YYREEE (reference sequence). The CDR3 consists of 14 residues.

The chain employs TRBV29-1 and TRBJ2-7; D remains unclear. The CDR3 extends over 12 amino acids. Trimming removed 0 bases at V and 5 bases at J, with 8 bases between. Looked up from germline, CDR1 is SQVTM and CDR2 is ANQGSEA. In DNA, the CDR3 is TGCAGCGTTGAAGATCGAAGGAACGAGCAGTACTTC. It yields the protein CSVEDRRNEQYF.

The genes are TRBV5-6 and TRBJ2-3; the D is unclear. Germline V CDR1 and CDR2: SGHDT, YYEEEE. Trimming shortened V by 0 bases and J by 4 bases, and 9 bases separated the two germline ends. This CDR3 has 14 amino acids. CDR3 coding DNA: TGTGCCAGCAGCTTGGGGGTCGCGGCAGATACGCAGTATTTT. Its protein is CASSLGVAADTQYF.

The V gene is TRBV5-1, the J gene TRBJ2-1; D is unresolved. V shed 0 bases and J shed 4 bases, with 11 bases lying between them. CDR1 is SGHRS and CDR2 is YFSETQ in the germline V gene. The CDR3 has 15 residues. The CDR3 is CASSLGEGMYNEQFF. The CDR3 region has the DNA TGCGCCAGCAGCTTGGGTGAAGGGATGTACAATGAGCAGTTCTTC.

The chain is built from TRBV7-9 and TRBJ2-1; TRBD1 is a possible D gene (6 bases). In germline, CDR1 is SEHNR, CDR2 FQNEAQ (reference sequence). V was trimmed by 6 bases and J by 6 bases, leaving 12 bases between them. This CDR3 is 13 amino acids long. The CDR3 loop is CASSFTGTNEQFF. CDR3 in DNA: TGTGCCAGCAGTTTCACAGGGACCAATGAGCAGTTCTTC.

This clone appeared a few times. A read error may account for a junction end that differs from germline. The V and J genes are TRBV7-7 and TRBJ2-1; 14 nucleotides line up with TRBD2. Germline CDR1 and CDR2: SSHAT and FNYEAQ (reference sequence). The CDR3 has 17 residues. This CDR3 reads CASSPGTSGSSRNEQFF. The CDR3 DNA reads as TGTGCTAGCAGCCCCGGGACTAGCGGGAGTAGTCGAAATGAGCAGTTCTTC.

This clone was seen just once. The V gene is TRBV29-1, the J gene TRBJ2-5, with TRBD2 matching 8 bases. This CDR3 is 18 amino acids long. The germline V gene has CDR1 SQVTM and CDR2 ANQGSEA. The junction had 19 bases not matched to a gene; V was cut back by 2 bases and J by 5 bases. CDR3 nucleotides: TGCAGCGTTGAATACGGGACTAGTTTTCCTAATAGAGGGGAGACCCAGTACTTC. Amino acids: CSVEYGTSFPNRGETQYF.

The chain joins TRBV2 to TRBJ2-1; perhaps TRBD1 as D (5 bases). In germline, CDR1 is SNHLY, CDR2 FYNNEI. The CDR3 sequence is 12 residues long. The ends were cut back, 8 bases at V and 5 bases at J, with 10 bases in the middle. CDR3 sequence (DNA): TGTGCCAGCGGGGCCTCGCACAATGAGCAGTTCTTC. Translated: CASGASHNEQFF.

This sequence joins TRBV7-8 and TRBJ2-7, with no clear D. The V end was cut by 0 bases, the J end by 2 bases, with 8 bases between. Per the germline V gene, CDR1 is SGHVS and CDR2 is FQNEAQ. The CDR3 totals 14 residues. CDR3 in DNA: TGTGCCAGCAGCTTAGCGGGTCCCCCCTACGAGCAGTACTTC. Translating it yields CASSLAGPPYEQYF. The full variable domain, in which reference TRBV7-8 and TRBJ2-7 provide the parts outside the CDR3, is GAGVSQSPRYKVAKRGQDVALRCDPISGHVSLFWYQQALGQGPEFLTYFQNEAQLDKSGLPSDRFFAERPEGSVSTLKIQRTQQEDSAVYLCASSLAGPPYEQYFGPGTRLTVT.

The CDR3 nucleotides are TGTGCCAGCAGCGTAGACGGGACACCTTCAAATACGCAGTATTTT. Amino acid sequence: CASSVDGTPSNTQYF. The chain employs TRBV9 and TRBJ2-3; a possible D gene is TRBD1 (6 bases). CDR3 length equals 15 residues. V was cut by 0 bases and J by 7 bases, with 15 bases left in between. Per the germline V gene, CDR1 is SGDLS and CDR2 is YYNGEE.

V usage is TRBV19 and J usage is TRBJ1-1, with D possibly being TRBD1 (5 bases). CDR3 size: 16 residues. V was cut by 2 bases and J by 4 bases, with 17 bases left in between. Per germline, CDR1 LNHDA and CDR2 SQIVND (reference sequence). The CDR3 bases are TGTGCCAGTAGTATATCCCGACACAACGGGGGCACTGAAGCTTTCTTT. Protein product: CASSISRHNGGTEAFF.

This clone was seen a few times. This sequence joins TRBV5-1 and TRBJ1-1, with D maybe TRBD1 (5 bases). This CDR3 is 15 amino acids long. Between the trimmed V and J ends, which lost 4 bases and 1 base, there was a span of 14 bases. Germline V CDR1 and CDR2: SGHRS, YFSETQ. The CDR3 DNA sequence: TGCGCCAGCAGCCTGGAACTTGGGGGGAACACTGAAGCTTTCTTT. It encodes CASSLELGGNTEAFF. Looking up the rest from reference TRBV5-1 and TRBJ1-1 gives the full variable domain: KAGVTQTPRYLIKTRGQQVTLSCSPISGHRSVSWYQQTPGQGLQFLFEYFSETQRNKGNFPGRFSGRQFSNSRSEMNVSTLELGDSALYLCASSLELGGNTEAFFGQGTRLTVV.

This sequence joins TRBV4-1 and TRBJ2-1, with TRBD2 matching over 8 bases. The CDR3 length is 14 residues. Germline V lookup: CDR1 MGHRA, CDR2 YSYEKL. V shed 2 bases, J shed 6 bases, and the junction held 3 bases outside the gene matches. Here the CDR3 DNA reads TGCGCCAGCAGCCAATACAGCGGGGGCAATGAGCAGTTCTTC. This translates into CASSQYSGGNEQFF.

This clone was found once. V is TRBV14 and J is TRBJ2-7; D is perhaps TRBD2 (5 bases). CDR3 length: 13 amino acids. Trimming cost V 3 bases and J 3 bases, with 9 bases left between them. Germline V CDR1 and CDR2: SGHDN, FVKESK. As DNA, the CDR3 is TGTGCCAGCAGCCACAGGAGGTACTACGAGCAGTACTTC. Translation: CASSHRRYYEQYF.

Only a few counts were recorded for this clone. V and J are TRBV7-9 and TRBJ2-7; no clear D gene. The CDR3 is made up of 12 amino acids. Per germline, CDR1 SEHNR and CDR2 FQNEAQ (reference sequence). Trimming took 4 bases from V and 2 from J, leaving 6 bases between them. This CDR3 is CASSSGPYEQYF. The CDR3 region has the DNA TGTGCCAGCAGCTCTGGGCCCTACGAGCAGTACTTC.

V is TRBV10-3 and J is TRBJ2-5, with D possibly matching TRBD1 (5 bases). The length of the CDR3 is 14 residues. In germline, CDR1 is ENHRY, CDR2 SYGVKD. V lost 3 bases and J 5 bases, leaving 13 bases between the germline ends. CDR3 bases: TGTGCCATCAGTGATTCAACAGGAAGGGAGACCCAGTACTTC. Protein: CAISDSTGRETQYF.

This clone has more than one count but fewer than ten. This chain joins TRBV19 and TRBJ2-7; tentative D call: TRBD1 (6 bases). Germline CDR1 is LNHDA and CDR2 is SQIVND (reference sequence). The CDR3 contains 14 residues. Trimming stripped 6 bases from V and 5 bases from J, with 17 bases between. CDR3 in amino acids: CASSTGLESNEQYF. The CDR3 DNA follows: TGTGCCAGTAGCACAGGGTTGGAATCCAACGAGCAGTACTTC.

The V and J genes are TRBV30 and TRBJ2-7, with a possible D match to TRBD1 (8 bases). The CDR3 has 14 residues. The germline CDR1 and CDR2 sequences are GTSNPN and SVGIG (reference sequence). Trimming removed 5 bases at V and 3 bases at J, with 17 bases between. Written as DNA, the CDR3 is TGTGCCTGGGGGACAGGCGGCGGGGGCTACGAGCAGTACTTC. Residues: CAWGTGGGGYEQYF.

The J gene is TRBJ1-1, the V gene TRBV18; 10 nucleotides agree with TRBD1. After removal of 3 bases from V and 0 bases from J, the junction contained 1 base not matched to a gene. Germline loops: CDR1 KGHSH, CDR2 LQKENI. The CDR3 loop spans 15 amino acids. CDR3: CASSPGTGVNTEAFF. CDR3 nucleotides: TGTGCCAGCTCACCCGGGACAGGGGTGAACACTGAAGCTTTCTTT.

This clone was picked up one time. This rearrangement joins TRBV5-8 to TRBJ2-7, with unresolved D. The V end was cut by 1 base, the J end by 3 bases, with 8 bases between. The CDR3 spans 13 residues. Germline CDR1 SGHTS, CDR2 YDEGEE. The CDR3 region has the DNA TGTGCCAGCAGCTTGTTCCCCGACTACGAGCAGTACTTC. Its protein product is CASSLFPDYEQYF.

The chain recombines TRBV5-1 with TRBJ1-2; no clear D. This CDR3 spans 14 amino acids. From germline, CDR1 is SGHRS and CDR2 YFSETQ. The V end was cut by 0 bases, the J end by 6 bases, with 12 bases between. CDR3 protein: CASSLAGPFNGYTF. CDR3 sequence (DNA): TGCGCCAGCAGCTTGGCCGGGCCATTTAATGGCTACACCTTC.

The chain carries TRBV9 and TRBJ2-2, with 7 bases matching TRBD2. The V and J ends lost 3 bases and 7 bases, in that order; junction bases with no gene match: 27. CDR1 and CDR2 from the germline V gene are SGDLS and YYNGEE. This CDR3 is built from 21 residues. CDR3 sequence (DNA): TGTGCCAGCAGCGCCCCTCGGTCTGGTCGTACTGGGACGGAGCGGGGCGGGGAGCTGTTTTTT. It encodes CASSAPRSGRTGTERGGELFF.

This clone was recorded only once. The chain carries TRBV25-1 and TRBJ2-1, with 9 bases fitting TRBD2. This CDR3 is 17 amino acids long. Trimming removed 11 bases from V and 2 bases from J; junction bases left unmatched: 16. Germline V gives CDR1 MGHDK, CDR2 SYGVNS. CDR3: CARNSGSPLGTYNEQFF. CDR3 in DNA: TGTGCCCGCAATAGCGGGAGCCCCCTCGGAACCTACAATGAGCAGTTCTTC.

This chain links TRBV14 with TRBJ2-7, with a tentative D call TRBD2 (6 bases). Trimming stripped 4 bases from V and 2 bases from J, with 18 bases between. Germline-derived CDR1 and CDR2 are SGHDN and FVKESK. This CDR3 has 16 amino acids. The CDR3: CASSPLRGLPTYEQYF. For the CDR3, the DNA is TGTGCCAGCAGCCCCCTCCGGGGACTTCCCACCTACGAGCAGTACTTC.

V gene TRBV27 combines with J gene TRBJ2-5; tentatively, D is TRBD1 (5 bases). The closer fit of TRBJ2-7 to the DNA end suggests the J call may be wrong. From germline, CDR1 is MNHEY and CDR2 SMNVEV (reference sequence). The CDR3 is 14 amino acids. CDR3: CASSSIDSTYEQYF. Written as DNA, the CDR3 is TGTGCCAGCAGCTCGATAGACAGCACCTACGAGCAGTACTTC.